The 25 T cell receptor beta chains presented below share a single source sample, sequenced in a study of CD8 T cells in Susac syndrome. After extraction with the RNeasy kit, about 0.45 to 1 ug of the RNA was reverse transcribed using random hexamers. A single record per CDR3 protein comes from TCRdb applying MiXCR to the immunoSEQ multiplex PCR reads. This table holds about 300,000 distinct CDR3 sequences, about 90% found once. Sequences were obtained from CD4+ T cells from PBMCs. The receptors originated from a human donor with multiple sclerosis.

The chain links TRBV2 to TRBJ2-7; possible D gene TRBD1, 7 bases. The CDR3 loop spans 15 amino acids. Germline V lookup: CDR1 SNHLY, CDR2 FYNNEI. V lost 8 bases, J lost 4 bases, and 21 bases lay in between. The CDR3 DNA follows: TGTGCCAGCGCGGCTTGGGCCCCAGGGGGGTACGAGCAGTACTTC. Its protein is CASAAWAPGGYEQYF.

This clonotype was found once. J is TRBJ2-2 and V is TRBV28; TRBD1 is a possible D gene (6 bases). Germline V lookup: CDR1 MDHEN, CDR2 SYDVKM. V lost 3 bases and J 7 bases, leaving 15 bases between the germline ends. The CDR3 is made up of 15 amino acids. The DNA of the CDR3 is TGTGCCAGCAGTTTTCTTGCAGGGGCTGTCGGGGAGCTGTTTTTT. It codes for CASSFLAGAVGELFF.

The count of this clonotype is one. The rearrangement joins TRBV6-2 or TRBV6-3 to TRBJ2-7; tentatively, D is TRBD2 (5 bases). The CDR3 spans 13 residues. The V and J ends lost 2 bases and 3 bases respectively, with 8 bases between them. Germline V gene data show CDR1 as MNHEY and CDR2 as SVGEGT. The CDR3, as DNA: TGTGCCAGCAGTTACGACTATTTCTACGAGCAGTACTTC. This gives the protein CASSYDYFYEQYF.

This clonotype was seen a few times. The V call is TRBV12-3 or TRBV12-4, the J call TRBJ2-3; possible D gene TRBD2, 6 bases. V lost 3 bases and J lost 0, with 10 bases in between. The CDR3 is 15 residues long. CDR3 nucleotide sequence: TGTGCCAGCAGTTTGGGGGGAAGGAGCACAGATACGCAGTATTTT. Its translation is CASSLGGRSTDTQYF.

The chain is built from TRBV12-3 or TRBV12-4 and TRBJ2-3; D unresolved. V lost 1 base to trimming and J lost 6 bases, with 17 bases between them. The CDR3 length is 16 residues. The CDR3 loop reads CASSLGLRSDRDTQYF. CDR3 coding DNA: TGTGCCAGCAGTTTAGGACTTAGGAGTGATCGGGATACGCAGTATTTT.

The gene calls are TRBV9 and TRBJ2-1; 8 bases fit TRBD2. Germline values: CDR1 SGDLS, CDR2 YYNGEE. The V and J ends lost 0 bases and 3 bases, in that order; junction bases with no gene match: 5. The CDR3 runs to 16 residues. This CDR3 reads CASSVVPSGLYNEQFF. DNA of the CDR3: TGTGCCAGCAGCGTAGTCCCTAGCGGGCTCTACAATGAGCAGTTCTTC.

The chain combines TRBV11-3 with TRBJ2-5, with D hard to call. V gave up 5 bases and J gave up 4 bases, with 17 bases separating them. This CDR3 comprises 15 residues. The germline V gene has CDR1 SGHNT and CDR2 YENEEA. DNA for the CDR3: TGTGCCAGCAGCCTCACACGTACTTTCAGAGAGACCCAGTACTTC. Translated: CASSLTRTFRETQYF.

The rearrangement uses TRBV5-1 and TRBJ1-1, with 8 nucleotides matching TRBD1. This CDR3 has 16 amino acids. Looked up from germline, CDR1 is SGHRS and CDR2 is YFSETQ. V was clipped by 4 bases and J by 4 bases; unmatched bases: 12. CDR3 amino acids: CASSADRVLLSTEAFF. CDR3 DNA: TGCGCCAGCAGCGCGGACAGGGTGTTGTTGAGCACTGAAGCTTTCTTT. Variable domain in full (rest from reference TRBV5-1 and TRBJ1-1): KAGVTQTPRYLIKTRGQQVTLSCSPISGHRSVSWYQQTPGQGLQFLFEYFSETQRNKGNFPGRFSGRQFSNSRSEMNVSTLELGDSALYLCASSADRVLLSTEAFFGQGTRLTVV.

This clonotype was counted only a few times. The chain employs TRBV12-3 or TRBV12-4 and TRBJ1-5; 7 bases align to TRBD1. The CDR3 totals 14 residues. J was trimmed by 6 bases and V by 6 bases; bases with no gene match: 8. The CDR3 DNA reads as TGTGCCAGCAGCCTGACGGCAGGGGGTCAGCCCCAGCATTTT. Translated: CASSLTAGGQPQHF.

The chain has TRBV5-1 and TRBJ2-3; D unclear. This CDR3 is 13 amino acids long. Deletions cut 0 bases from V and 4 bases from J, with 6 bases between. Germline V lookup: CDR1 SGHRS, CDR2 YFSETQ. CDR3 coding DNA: TGCGCCAGCAGCTTGGTAGGCGCAGATACGCAGTATTTT. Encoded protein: CASSLVGADTQYF. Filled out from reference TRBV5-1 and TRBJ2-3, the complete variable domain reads KAGVTQTPRYLIKTRGQQVTLSCSPISGHRSVSWYQQTPGQGLQFLFEYFSETQRNKGNFPGRFSGRQFSNSRSEMNVSTLELGDSALYLCASSLVGADTQYFGPGTRLTVL.

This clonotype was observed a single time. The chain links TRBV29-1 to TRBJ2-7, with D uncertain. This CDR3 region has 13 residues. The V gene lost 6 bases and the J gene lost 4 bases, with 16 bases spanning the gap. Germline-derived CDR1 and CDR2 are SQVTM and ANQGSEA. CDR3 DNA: TGCAGCGTGGGTAGTACTCCCCGGTACGAGCAGTACTTC. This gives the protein CSVGSTPRYEQYF.

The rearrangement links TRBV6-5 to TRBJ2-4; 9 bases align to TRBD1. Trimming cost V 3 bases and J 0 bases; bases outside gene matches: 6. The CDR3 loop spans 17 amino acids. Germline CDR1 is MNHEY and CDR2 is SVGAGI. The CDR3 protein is CASSYMGQGRAKNIQYF. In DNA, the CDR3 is TGTGCCAGCAGTTATATGGGACAGGGCAGAGCCAAAAACATTCAGTACTTC.

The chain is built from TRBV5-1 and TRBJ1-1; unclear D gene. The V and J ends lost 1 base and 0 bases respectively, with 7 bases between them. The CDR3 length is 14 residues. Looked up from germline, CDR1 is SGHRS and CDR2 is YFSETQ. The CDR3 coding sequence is TGCGCCAGCAGCTTGAACACTGTGAACACTGAAGCTTTCTTT. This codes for CASSLNTVNTEAFF.

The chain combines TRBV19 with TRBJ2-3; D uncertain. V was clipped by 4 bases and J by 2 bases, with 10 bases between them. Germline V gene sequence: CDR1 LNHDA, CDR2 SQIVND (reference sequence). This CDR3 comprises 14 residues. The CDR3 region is CASSRAPNTDTQYF. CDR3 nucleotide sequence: TGTGCCAGTAGTAGGGCCCCTAACACAGATACGCAGTATTTT.

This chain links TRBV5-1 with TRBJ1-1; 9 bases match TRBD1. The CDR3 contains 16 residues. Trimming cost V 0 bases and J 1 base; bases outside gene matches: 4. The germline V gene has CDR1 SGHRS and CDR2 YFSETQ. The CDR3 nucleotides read TGCGCCAGCAGCTTGGTGGCGGGACAGGGGAACACTGAAGCTTTCTTT. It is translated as CASSLVAGQGNTEAFF.

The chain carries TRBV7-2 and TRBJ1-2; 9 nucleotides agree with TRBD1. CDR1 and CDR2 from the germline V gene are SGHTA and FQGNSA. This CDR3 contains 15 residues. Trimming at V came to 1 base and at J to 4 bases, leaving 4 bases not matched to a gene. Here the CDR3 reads CASSLGGGQGYGYTF. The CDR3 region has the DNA TGTGCCAGCAGCTTAGGGGGGGGACAGGGCTATGGCTACACCTTC.

In nucleotides, the CDR3 is TGTGCCACCAGCAGAGCGGGGGGGTCTTCCTACAATGAGCAGTTCTTC. It is translated as CATSRAGGSSYNEQFF. This chain joins TRBV15 and TRBJ2-1; the match to TRBD2 covers 8 bases. Germline V gene lookup returns CDR1 LNHNV and CDR2 YYDKDF (reference sequence). The CDR3 is made up of 16 amino acids. V trimming: 1 base; J trimming: 1 base; junction bases outside the gene matches: 3.

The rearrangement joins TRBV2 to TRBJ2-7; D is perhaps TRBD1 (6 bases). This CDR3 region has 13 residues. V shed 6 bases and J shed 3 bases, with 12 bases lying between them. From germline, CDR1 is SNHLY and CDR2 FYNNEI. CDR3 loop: CASRDRILYEQYF. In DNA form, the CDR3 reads TGTGCCAGCAGAGACAGGATTCTCTACGAGCAGTACTTC. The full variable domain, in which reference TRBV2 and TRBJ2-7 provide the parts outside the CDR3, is EPEVTQTPSHQVTQMGQEVILRCVPISNHLYFYWYRQILGQKVEFLVSFYNNEISEKSEIFDDQFSVERPDGSNFTLKIRSTKLEDSAMYFCASRDRILYEQYFGPGTRLTVT.

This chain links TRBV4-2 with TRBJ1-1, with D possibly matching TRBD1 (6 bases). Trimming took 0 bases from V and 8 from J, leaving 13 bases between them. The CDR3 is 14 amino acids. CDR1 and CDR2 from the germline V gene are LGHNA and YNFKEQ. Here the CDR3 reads CASSQEGAIQEAFF. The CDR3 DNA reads TGTGCCAGCAGCCAAGAGGGGGCGATTCAGGAAGCTTTCTTT.

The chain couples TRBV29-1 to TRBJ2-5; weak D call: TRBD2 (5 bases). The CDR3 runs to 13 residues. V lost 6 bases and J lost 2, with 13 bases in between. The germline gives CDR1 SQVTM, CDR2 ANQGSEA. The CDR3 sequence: CSVLEALQETQYF. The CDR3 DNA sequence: TGCAGCGTCTTGGAGGCACTTCAAGAGACCCAGTACTTC.

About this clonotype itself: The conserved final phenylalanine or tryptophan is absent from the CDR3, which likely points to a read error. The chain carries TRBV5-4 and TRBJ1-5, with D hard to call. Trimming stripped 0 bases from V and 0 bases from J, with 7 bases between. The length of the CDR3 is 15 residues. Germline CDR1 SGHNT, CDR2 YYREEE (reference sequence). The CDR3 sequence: CASSLGGHSNQPQHL. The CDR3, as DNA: TGTGCCAGCAGCTTGGGCGGGCATAGCAATCAGCCCCAGCATCTT.

CDR3 DNA: TGTGCCAGCAGTTACGAGTTGGAGGGATCGGTCGGCTACACCTTC. Protein: CASSYELEGSVGYTF. The chain links TRBV6-5 to TRBJ1-2, with D uncertain. With 2 bases removed from V and 8 bases from J, the gap between germline ends came to 18 bases. The CDR3 spans 15 residues. Germline CDR1 reads MNHEY; CDR2 reads SVGAGI.

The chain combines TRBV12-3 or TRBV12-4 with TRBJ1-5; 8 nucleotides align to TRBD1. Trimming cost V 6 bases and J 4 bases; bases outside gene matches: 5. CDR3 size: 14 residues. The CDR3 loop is CASRPNRGNQPQHF. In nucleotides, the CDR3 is TGTGCCAGCAGGCCTAACAGGGGGAATCAGCCCCAGCATTTT.

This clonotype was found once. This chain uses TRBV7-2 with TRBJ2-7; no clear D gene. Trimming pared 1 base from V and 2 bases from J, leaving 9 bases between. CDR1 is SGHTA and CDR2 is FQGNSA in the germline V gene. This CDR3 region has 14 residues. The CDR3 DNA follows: TGTGCCAGCAGCTTAGTTCTTGCGACCTACGAGCAGTACTTC. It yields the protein CASSLVLATYEQYF.

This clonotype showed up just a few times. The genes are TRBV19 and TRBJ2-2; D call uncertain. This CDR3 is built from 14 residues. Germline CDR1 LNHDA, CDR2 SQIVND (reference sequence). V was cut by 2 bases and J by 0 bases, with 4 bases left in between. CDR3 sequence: CASSITANTGELFF. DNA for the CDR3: TGTGCCAGTAGTATAACAGCGAACACCGGGGAGCTGTTTTTT.